These 19 T cell receptor beta chains were sequenced from one sample in a study of monozygotic twins with inflammatory bowel disease. TCRdb reprocessed the 5' RACE reads, keeping one entry per CDR3 protein, no DNA. The listing records roughly 150,000 distinct CDR3 sequences. Sequencing was carried out using blood. The receptors come from a human donor with ulcerative colitis or Crohn's disease, or a healthy co-twin of an affected twin (not recorded which).

This sequence joins TRBV5-4 and TRBJ2-1; TCRdb reports TRBD2, a call that lacks DNA to check it against. Germline loops: CDR1 SGHNT, CDR2 YYREEE (reference sequence). CDR3 size: 14 residues. CDR3 sequence reads: CASSARTSSNEQFF. Combining the CDR3 with reference TRBV5-4 and TRBJ2-1 gives the whole variable domain ETGVTQSPTHLIKTRGQQVTLRCSSQSGHNTVSWYQQALGQGPQFIFQYYREEENGRGNFPPRFSGLQFPNYSSELNVNALELDDSALYLCASSARTSSNEQFFGPGTRLTVL.

V is TRBV30 and J is TRBJ2-5. CDR1 and CDR2 (germline): GTSNPN, SVGIG (reference sequence). The CDR3 is 14 amino acids. The CDR3 sequence: CAWSVYYPPETQYF.

The chain couples TRBV25-1 to TRBJ2-2; as DNA is missing, the TRBD1 call by TCRdb cannot be tested. Germline CDR1 is MGHDK and CDR2 is SYGVNS. This CDR3 is 16 amino acids long. Here the CDR3 reads CASSESDRARTGELFF.

This chain connects TRBV24-1 to TRBJ2-3; the TCRdb D gene call, TRBD2, has no DNA to confirm it. The CDR3 runs 17 residues. Germline CDR1 KGHDR, CDR2 SFDVKD. The chain's CDR3 is CATSDPGLAGVTDTQYF.

The CDR3 reads CASSYGRLYNSPLHF. The rearrangement links TRBV6-5 to TRBJ1-6. CDR1 and CDR2 (germline): MNHEY, SVGAGI. The CDR3 has 15 residues.

The chain uses TRBV12-3 or TRBV12-4 and TRBJ1-5; TCRdb designates TRBD1, a call that cannot be tested without DNA. The length of the CDR3 is 15 residues. The CDR3 loop is CASTIRGRGDQPQHF.

The V gene is TRBV11-2, the J gene TRBJ2-3. The CDR3 sequence is 14 residues long. The germline gives CDR1 SGHAT, CDR2 FQNNGV. This CDR3 is CASSLVGVTDTQYF.

This chain's CDR3 is CASSLDDRGREQYF. The rearrangement joins TRBV7-6 to TRBJ2-7; TCRdb designates TRBD1, a call that cannot be tested without DNA. The CDR3 sequence is 14 residues long. The V gene's germline CDR1 is SGHVS and CDR2 FNYEAQ.

The chain links TRBV10-3 to TRBJ1-6; the D call of TRBD1 rests on TCRdb alone, since no DNA is present to check it. CDR1 ENHRY and CDR2 SYGVKD come from the germline V gene. This CDR3 is 11 amino acids long. The CDR3 sequence: CATTGAGALHF.

V usage is TRBV12-3 or TRBV12-4 and J usage is TRBJ2-2; TCRdb picks TRBD1, but there is no DNA to check that call. CDR3 size: 12 residues. This chain's CDR3 is CASGQGAGELFF.

The V and J genes are TRBV15 and TRBJ1-1. The length of the CDR3 is 14 residues. Germline V lookup: CDR1 LNHNV, CDR2 YYDKDF (reference sequence). The CDR3 loop reads CATSRAKGGTEAFF.

The chain is built from TRBV20-1 and TRBJ2-5; the TCRdb D gene call, TRBD2, has no DNA to confirm it. This CDR3 contains 15 residues. CDR1 is DFQATT, CDR2 SNEGSKA, per germline (reference sequence). The CDR3 loop is CSARDQSGRSETQYF.

The chain uses TRBV3-1 and TRBJ2-3; there is no DNA to check the TCRdb D call of TRBD1. The germline V gene has CDR1 LGHDT and CDR2 YNNKEL (reference sequence). The CDR3 length is 15 residues. The CDR3: CASSQAGTGKDTQYF.

The chain has TRBV7-3 and TRBJ2-3; TCRdb's assignment of TRBD1 cannot be checked, as there is no DNA. From germline, CDR1 is SGHTA and CDR2 FQGTGA. The CDR3 is 17 residues long. The CDR3 sequence: CASSPGTGGSRTDTQYF.

The gene calls are TRBV21-1 and TRBJ2-5; the D call of TRBD1 rests on TCRdb alone, since no DNA is present to check it. TRBV21-1 is described as a pseudogene. The CDR3 totals 17 residues. The CDR3 is CASSNDRGAGISETQYF.

J is TRBJ1-2 and V is TRBV30. The CDR3 spans 13 residues. The germline CDR1 and CDR2 sequences are GTSNPN and SVGIG (reference sequence). The CDR3 loop is CAWCSRANYGYTF.

The J gene is TRBJ2-5, the V gene TRBV4-1; TCRdb selects TRBD2, and the lack of DNA leaves this call unchecked. The CDR3 loop spans 15 amino acids. CDR1 is MGHRA, CDR2 YSYEKL, per germline. This CDR3 reads CASSHLAGSAETQYF.

The rearrangement joins TRBV15 to TRBJ2-1; TCRdb indicates TRBD2, and absent DNA this call remains unverified. The V gene's germline CDR1 is LNHNV and CDR2 YYDKDF (reference sequence). CDR3 length: 14 amino acids. CDR3 amino acids: CATSRTSGSNEQFF.

The chain uses TRBV10-3 and TRBJ2-7; without DNA, the TCRdb call of TRBD1 cannot be checked. The V gene's germline CDR1 is ENHRY and CDR2 SYGVKD. The CDR3 is 14 amino acids. CDR3: CAITGDRDNYEQYF.